These T cell receptor beta chains were read from a single sample in a study of blood T cell repertoires in COVID-19. The repertoire was sequenced with immunoSEQ multiplex PCR; TCRdb's copy has only in-frame clones and lacks some. The profile shows about 220,000 clones, nearly 90% of them singletons. The sample consisted of PBMCs or T cells enriched from blood (not recorded which). Receptors originate from a man younger than 40 who had been exposed to COVID-19. Each CDR3 is given with its conserved first and last residue. The D gene is left open where the match is weak. Expanded clones are given a class, and other clones once, few, many or no size at all.

>.|TRBV9|TRBJ2-3|.
TGTGCCAGCAGCGCCAGAACTAGCCGGGGAATTGGTACGCAGTATTTT
CASSARTSRGIGTQYF
>.|TRBV7-5|TRBJ2-7|.
TGTGTCAGAAGCTTAGGACTAGCGGGCCATTTTTACGAGCAGTACTTC
CVRSLGLAGHFYEQYF
>TRBD1|TRBV25-1|TRBJ2-7|.
TGTGCCAGCAGTGAGGGACAGGGCACCTACGAGCAGTACTTC
CASSEGQGTYEQYF
>.|TRBV19|TRBJ1-2|.
TGTGCCAGGGACTTTCACCTTACTAACTATGGCTACACCTTC
CARDFHLTNYGYTF
>TRBD1|TRBV19|TRBJ2-3|once
TGTGCCAGTAGTATAGGGTGGGACAGGGGGCCAGATACGCAGTATTTT
CASSIGWDRGPDTQYF
>.|TRBV5-1|TRBJ2-1|.
TGCGCCAGCAGCCAAGACTCCCACTCCTACAATGAGCAGTTCTTC
CASSQDSHSYNEQFF
>TRBD1|TRBV3-1/TRBV3-2|TRBJ1-6|.
TGTGCCAGCAGCCTCCGGGACAGGTATCCCTCCTATAATTCACCCCTCCACTTT
CASSLRDRYPSYNSPLHF
>.|TRBV6-2/TRBV6-3|TRBJ1-6|.
TGTGCCAGCAGTTACGAGGGCTTGAATTCACCCCTCCACTTT
CASSYEGLNSPLHF
>.|TRBV4-2|TRBJ2-3|.
TGTGCCTCCCAGGCTCCCGAGACAGATACGCAGTATTTT
CASQAPETDTQYF
>TRBD1|TRBV3-1/TRBV3-2|TRBJ1-3|.
TGTGCCAGCAGCCTCGACAGGGCTGGAAACACCATATATTTT
CASSLDRAGNTIYF
>.|TRBV11-2|TRBJ1-2|.
TGTGCCAGCAGCCCGACAGCGTACCAGTTCTATGGCTACACCTTC
CASSPTAYQFYGYTF
>.|TRBV12-3/TRBV12-4|TRBJ1-6|.
TGTGCCAGCAGCCCGAGGGGGAATTCACCCCTCCACTTT
CASSPRGNSPLHF
>TRBD1|TRBV19|TRBJ1-2|.
TGTGCCAGTAGTGACCCCGGGGACAGGGGTTTTCATGGCTACACCTTC
CASSDPGDRGFHGYTF
>TRBD2|TRBV7-3|TRBJ2-1|.
TGTGCCAGCAGCTTAGGACTAGCGGACAACAATGAGCAGTTCTTC
CASSLGLADNNEQFF
>.|TRBV28|TRBJ1-1|.
TGTGCCAGCACTCGGGGGTGGAATGAAGCTTTCTTT
CASTRGWNEAFF
>TRBD2|TRBV4-1|TRBJ2-3|.
TGCGCCAGCAGCCAAGTCGGGGGGGCGGCAGATACGCAGTATTTT
CASSQVGGAADTQYF
>TRBD1|TRBV24-1|TRBJ2-1|.
TGTGCCACCAGTGCGGGACAGGATGCCGATGAGCAGTTCTTC
CATSAGQDADEQFF
>.|TRBV5-4|TRBJ2-3|.
TGTGCCAGCAGCATGGGGTCTAGAATCGATACGCAGTATTTT
CASSMGSRIDTQYF
>TRBD2|TRBV4-2|TRBJ2-1|medium-sized
TGTGCCAGCAGCCAAGATGCGACTAGCGGATACAATGAGCAGTTCTTC
CASSQDATSGYNEQFF
>.|TRBV7-2|TRBJ2-7|.
TGTGCCAGCAGCTTAGCGCGTGGCGGGGCCTCCACCGAGCAGTACTTC
CASSLARGGASTEQYF
>.|TRBV3-1/TRBV3-2|TRBJ2-3|once
TGTGCCAGCAGCCGTCCAAGCGCGGGGCCTTATACGCAGTATTTT
CASSRPSAGPYTQYF
>.|TRBV19|TRBJ2-7|.
TGTGCCAGTAGTTTTGGAGGGTCCTACGAGCAGTACTTC
CASSFGGSYEQYF
>.|TRBV6-5|TRBJ2-1|.
TGTGCCAGCACCGCGGGTAGGGCCCTCCGCAATGAGCAGTTCTTC
CASTAGRALRNEQFF
>TRBD1|TRBV11-1|TRBJ2-2|.
TGTGCCAGCAGTTCCGGGACAGGGAGCACCGGGGAGCTGTTTTTT
CASSSGTGSTGELFF
>.|TRBV19|TRBJ2-2|.
TGTGCCAGTAAGGAGGACAGAGTGTCGGAGCTGTTTTTT
CASKEDRVSELFF
>.|TRBV12-3/TRBV12-4|TRBJ2-3|.
TGTGCCAGCAGTCTCTCTCCAGATACGCAGTATTTT
CASSLSPDTQYF
>.|TRBV7-9|TRBJ1-1|once
TGTGCCAGCAGCCGAGGGAGTGAAGCTTTCTTT
CASSRGSEAFF
>TRBD1|TRBV30|TRBJ1-3|few
TGTGCCTGGAGTCTGACAGGGCCGCCTGGAAACACCATATATTTT
CAWSLTGPPGNTIYF
>.|TRBV11-2|TRBJ2-1|.
TGTGCCAGCAGCTTAAGCGGCGGCGAATTTTACAATGAGCAGTTCTTC
CASSLSGGEFYNEQFF
>.|TRBV10-3|TRBJ2-7|.
TGTGCCATCAGTGACCCTCAGGACACTTATTCCTACGAGCAGTACTTC
CAISDPQDTYSYEQYF
>TRBD1|TRBV9|TRBJ1-5|.
TGTGCCAGCAGCGAGACAGGGGGCGGTCAGCCCCAGCATTTT
CASSETGGGQPQHF
>.|TRBV6-5|TRBJ1-1|.
TGTGCCAGCACCAGGGGCGTCGGAACTGAAGCTTTCTTT
CASTRGVGTEAFF
>.|TRBV6-2/TRBV6-3|TRBJ1-2|.
TGTGCCAGCAGTTACGGGTCGGGTGGCTACACCTTC
CASSYGSGGYTF
>.|TRBV12-1|TRBJ1-2|.
TGTGCCAGCAGCTTAACCGGGACACCCGGTCTTGCCTTC
CASSLTGTPGLAF
>.|TRBV30|TRBJ1-6|.
TGTGCCTGGAGTCGGGTTGAAGATAATTCACCCCTCCACTTT
CAWSRVEDNSPLHF
>.|TRBV10-3|TRBJ1-5|.
TGTGCCATCAGTGAGTCCCGGGGAACTCAGCCCCAGCATTTT
CAISESRGTQPQHF
>.|TRBV4-2|TRBJ1-3|.
TGTGCCAGCAGCCAAGTCCTGGGGACATCTGGAAACACCATATATTTT
CASSQVLGTSGNTIYF
>TRBD2|TRBV5-1|TRBJ2-7|.
TGCGCCAGCAGCAGCGGGGATGTTGGCGAGCAGTACTTC
CASSSGDVGEQYF
>.|TRBV7-9|TRBJ2-7|.
TGTGCCAGCAGCTTCTCGAGGGACGAGCAGTACTTC
CASSFSRDEQYF
>.|TRBV2|TRBJ2-4|.
TGTGCCACAAACAGGGATCTAGCCAAAAACATTCAGTACTTC
CATNRDLAKNIQYF
>TRBD1|TRBV12-3/TRBV12-4|TRBJ1-2|.
TGTGCCAGCAGTTTAAGGGACAGGCGGGGCTACACCTTC
CASSLRDRRGYTF
>.|TRBV27|TRBJ2-7|once
TGTGCCAGCAGCTATTCCGGCTCCTACGAGCAGTACTTC
CASSYSGSYEQYF
>TRBD2|TRBV27|TRBJ2-7|.
TGTGCCAGCAGTTTACGGGACGGGGGGGCCTACGAGCAGTACTTC
CASSLRDGGAYEQYF
>.|TRBV27|TRBJ1-2|.
TGTGCCAGCGGTCGTCAGGACAAGCCCTATGGCTACACCTTC
CASGRQDKPYGYTF
>.|TRBV6-2/TRBV6-3|TRBJ1-5|once
TGTGCCAGCAGTTCCGTAAACAGAAATCAGCCCCAGCATTTT
CASSSVNRNQPQHF
>TRBD1|TRBV7-9|TRBJ1-2|.
TGTGCCACCTCGATCGTAGGGGGCAACTATGGCTACACCTTC
CATSIVGGNYGYTF
>.|TRBV11-2|TRBJ1-2|.
TGTGCCAGCAGCCCCCGAGGGGGGGTAGGGTATGGCTACACCTTC
CASSPRGGVGYGYTF
>TRBD1|TRBV6-5|TRBJ1-5|.
TGTGCCAGCAGTTGGACAGGGGGAGAGCCCCAGCATTTT
CASSWTGGEPQHF
>.|TRBV3-1/TRBV3-2|TRBJ2-7|.
TGTGCCAGCAGCGACGCGGTAGGGGGCTCCTACGAGCAGTACTTC
CASSDAVGGSYEQYF
>TRBD1|TRBV27|TRBJ2-1|.
TGTGCCAGCAGTTTATCTTGGACAGGCTATGAGCAGTTCTTC
CASSLSWTGYEQFF
>.|TRBV4-2|TRBJ2-5|once
TGTGCCAGCAGCCAACAACAGGGTTTAGGAGAGACCCAGTACTTC
CASSQQQGLGETQYF
>.|TRBV5-6|TRBJ2-5|.
TGTGCCAGCAGCTTAGCTGCGACAGCTTTTGTGACCCAGTACTTC
CASSLAATAFVTQYF
>TRBD2|TRBV6-4|TRBJ2-3|.
TGTGCCAGCAGTGACAGCGGGGGGGCAGATACGCAGTATTTT
CASSDSGGADTQYF
>.|TRBV2|TRBJ1-5|.
TGTGCCAGCAGTAGTGACAGAATTAGCAATCAGCCCCAGCATTTT
CASSSDRISNQPQHF